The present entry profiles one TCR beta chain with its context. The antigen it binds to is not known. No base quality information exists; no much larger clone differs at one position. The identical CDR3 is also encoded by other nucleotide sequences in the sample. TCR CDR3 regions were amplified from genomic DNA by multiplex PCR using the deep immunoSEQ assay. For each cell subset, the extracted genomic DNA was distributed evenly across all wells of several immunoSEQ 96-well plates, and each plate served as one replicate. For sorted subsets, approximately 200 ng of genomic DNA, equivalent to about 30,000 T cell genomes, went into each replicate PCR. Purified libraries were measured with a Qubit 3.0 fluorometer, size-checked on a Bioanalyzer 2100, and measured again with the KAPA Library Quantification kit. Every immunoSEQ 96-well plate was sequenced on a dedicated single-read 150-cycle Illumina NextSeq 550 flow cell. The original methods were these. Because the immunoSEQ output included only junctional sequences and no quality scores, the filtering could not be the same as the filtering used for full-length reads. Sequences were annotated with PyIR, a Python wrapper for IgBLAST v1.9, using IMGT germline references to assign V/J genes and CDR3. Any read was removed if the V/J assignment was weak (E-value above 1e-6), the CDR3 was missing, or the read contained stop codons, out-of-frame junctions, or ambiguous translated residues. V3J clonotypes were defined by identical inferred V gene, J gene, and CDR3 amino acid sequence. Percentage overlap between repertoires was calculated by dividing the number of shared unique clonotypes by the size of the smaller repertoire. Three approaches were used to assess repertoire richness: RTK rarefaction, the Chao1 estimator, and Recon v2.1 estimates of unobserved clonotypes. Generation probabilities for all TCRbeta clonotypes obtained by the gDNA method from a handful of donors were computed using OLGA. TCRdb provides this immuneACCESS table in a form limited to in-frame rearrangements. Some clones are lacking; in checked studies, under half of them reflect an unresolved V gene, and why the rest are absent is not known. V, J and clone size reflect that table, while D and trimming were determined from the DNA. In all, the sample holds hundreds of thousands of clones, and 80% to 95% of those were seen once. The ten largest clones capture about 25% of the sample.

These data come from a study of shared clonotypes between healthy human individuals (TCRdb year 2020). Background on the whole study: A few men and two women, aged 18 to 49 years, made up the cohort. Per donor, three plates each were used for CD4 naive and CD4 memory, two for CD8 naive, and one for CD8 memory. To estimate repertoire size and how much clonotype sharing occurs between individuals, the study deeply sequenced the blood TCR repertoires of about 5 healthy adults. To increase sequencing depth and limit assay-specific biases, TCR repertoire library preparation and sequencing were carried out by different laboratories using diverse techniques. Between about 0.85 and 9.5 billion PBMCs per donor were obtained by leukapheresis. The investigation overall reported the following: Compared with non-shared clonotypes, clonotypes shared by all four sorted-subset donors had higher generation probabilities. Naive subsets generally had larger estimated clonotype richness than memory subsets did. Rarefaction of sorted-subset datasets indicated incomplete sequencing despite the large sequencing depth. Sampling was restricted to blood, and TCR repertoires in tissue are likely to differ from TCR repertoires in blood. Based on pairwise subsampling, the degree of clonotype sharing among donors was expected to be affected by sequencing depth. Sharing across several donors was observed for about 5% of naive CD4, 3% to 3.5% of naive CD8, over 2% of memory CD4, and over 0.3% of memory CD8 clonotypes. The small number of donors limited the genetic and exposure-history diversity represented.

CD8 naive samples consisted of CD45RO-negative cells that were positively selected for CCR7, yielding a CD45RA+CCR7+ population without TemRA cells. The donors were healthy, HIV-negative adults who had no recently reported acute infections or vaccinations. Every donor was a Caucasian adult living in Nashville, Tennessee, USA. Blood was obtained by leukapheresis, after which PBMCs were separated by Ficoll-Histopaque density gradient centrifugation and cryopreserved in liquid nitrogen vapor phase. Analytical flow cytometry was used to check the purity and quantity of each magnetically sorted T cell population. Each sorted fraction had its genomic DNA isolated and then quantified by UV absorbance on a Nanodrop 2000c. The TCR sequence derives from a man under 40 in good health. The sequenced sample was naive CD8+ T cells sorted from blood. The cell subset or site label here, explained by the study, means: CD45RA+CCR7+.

The CDR3 here reads CASSLGAGELFF. The DNA is as follows: TGTGCCAGCAGCTTAGGGGCCGGGGAGCTGTTTTTT. The chain is assembled from TRBV7-8 and TRBJ2-2; too little of a D gene remains to name it. Inclusive of the bounding cysteine and phenylalanine, the CDR3 is 12 residues long. The CDR3 DNA has 36 bases and is translated from base 1. The germline V gene specifies SGHVS as CDR1 and FQNEAQ as CDR2. V loses 1 base, J loses 6 bases, and the germline ends lie 3 bases apart.